The present T cell receptor beta chain was sequenced within a study of T-cell reconstitution after alpha-beta-depleted transplantation in children. There are a few counts of this clonotype. V gave up 2 bases and J gave up 4 bases; unmatched junction bases: 2. Germline V lookup: CDR1 SGDLS, CDR2 YYNGEE. The CDR3 loop spans 16 amino acids. For TCRbeta, the library was prepared with unique molecular identifiers. TCRdb re-called the PCR reads through MiXCR, storing one row per CDR3 protein. This sample has around 420,000 distinct CDR3 sequences; 15% to 20% occur once, and the top ten carry about 32%. Sequencing was performed on PBMCs, mostly from graft donor cells, taken 360 days after TCRalphabeta/CD19-depleted stem cell transplant. The receptor comes from a boy in the first two years of life who had a stem cell transplant for Wiskott-Aldrich syndrome, so the T cells may come from the graft donor. This chain uses TRBV9 with TRBJ2-2; 13 nucleotides align to TRBD2. DNA for the CDR3: TGTGCCAGCAGCGTCGGACTAGCGGGAGTCACCGGGGAGCTGTTTTTT. It yields the protein CASSVGLAGVTGELFF.